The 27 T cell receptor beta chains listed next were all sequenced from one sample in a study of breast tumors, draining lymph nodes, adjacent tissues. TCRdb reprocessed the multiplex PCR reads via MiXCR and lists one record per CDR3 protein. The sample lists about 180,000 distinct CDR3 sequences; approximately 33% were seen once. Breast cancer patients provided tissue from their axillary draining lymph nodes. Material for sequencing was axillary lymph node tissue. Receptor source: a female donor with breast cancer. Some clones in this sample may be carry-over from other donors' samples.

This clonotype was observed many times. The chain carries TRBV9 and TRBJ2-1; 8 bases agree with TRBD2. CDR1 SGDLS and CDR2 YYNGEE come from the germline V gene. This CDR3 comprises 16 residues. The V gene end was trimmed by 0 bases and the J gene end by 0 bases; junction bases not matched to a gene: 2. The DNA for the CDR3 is TGTGCCAGCAGCGTAGTGGCGGGGGGCTCCTACAATGAGCAGTTCTTC. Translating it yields CASSVVAGGSYNEQFF.

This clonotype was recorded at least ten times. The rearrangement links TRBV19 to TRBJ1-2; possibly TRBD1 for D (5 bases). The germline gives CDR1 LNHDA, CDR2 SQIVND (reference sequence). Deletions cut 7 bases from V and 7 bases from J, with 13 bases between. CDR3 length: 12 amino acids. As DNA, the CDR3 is TGTGCCAGTAAGCAGGGAGAGGTTGGCTACACCTTC. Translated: CASKQGEVGYTF.

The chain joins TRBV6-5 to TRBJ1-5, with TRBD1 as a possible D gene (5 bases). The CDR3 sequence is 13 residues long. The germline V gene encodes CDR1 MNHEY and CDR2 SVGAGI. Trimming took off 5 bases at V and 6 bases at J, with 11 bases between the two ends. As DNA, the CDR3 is TGTGCCAGCAGTCACGGGGGGTCTCAGCCCCAGCATTTT. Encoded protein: CASSHGGSQPQHF.

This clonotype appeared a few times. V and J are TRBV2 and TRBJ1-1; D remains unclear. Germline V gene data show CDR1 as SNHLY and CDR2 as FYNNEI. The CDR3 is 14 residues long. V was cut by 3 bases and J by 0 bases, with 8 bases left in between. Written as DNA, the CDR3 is TGTGCCAGCAGTGATTTGGGGATGAACACTGAAGCTTTCTTT. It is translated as CASSDLGMNTEAFF.

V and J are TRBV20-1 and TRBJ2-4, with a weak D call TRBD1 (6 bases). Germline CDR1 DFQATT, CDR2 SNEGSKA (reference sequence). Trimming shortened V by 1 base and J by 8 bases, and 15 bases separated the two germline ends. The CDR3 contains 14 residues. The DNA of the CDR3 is TGCAGTGCTAGAGGAAGGGACAAGTGGGACATTCAGTACTTC. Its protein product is CSARGRDKWDIQYF.

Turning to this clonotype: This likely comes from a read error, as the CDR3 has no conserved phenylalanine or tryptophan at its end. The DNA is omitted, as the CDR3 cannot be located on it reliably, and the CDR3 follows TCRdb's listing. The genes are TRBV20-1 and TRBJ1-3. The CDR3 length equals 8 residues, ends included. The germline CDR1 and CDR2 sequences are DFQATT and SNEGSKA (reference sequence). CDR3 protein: CSARGGTS.

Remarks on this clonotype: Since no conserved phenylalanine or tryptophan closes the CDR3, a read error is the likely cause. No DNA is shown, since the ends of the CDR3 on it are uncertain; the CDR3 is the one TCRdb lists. CDR3 amino acids: CASTPRGRPST. J is TRBJ2-5 and V is TRBV13; no DNA check was done on the table's D call, TRBD1. The CDR3 sequence runs 11 residues, both termini included. Germline V gives CDR1 PRHDT, CDR2 FYEKMQ (reference sequence).

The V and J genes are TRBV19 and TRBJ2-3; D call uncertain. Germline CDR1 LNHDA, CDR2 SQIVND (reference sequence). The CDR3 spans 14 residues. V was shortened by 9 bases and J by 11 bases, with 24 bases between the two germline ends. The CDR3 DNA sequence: TGTGCCAGCAGCTTGTATGCAGTCACCTACGAGCAGTATTTT. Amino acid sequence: CASSLYAVTYEQYF.

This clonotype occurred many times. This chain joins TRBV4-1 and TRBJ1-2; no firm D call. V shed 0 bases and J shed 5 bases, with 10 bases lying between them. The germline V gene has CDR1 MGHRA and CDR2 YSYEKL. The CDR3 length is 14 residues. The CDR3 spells CASSQESSDYGYTF. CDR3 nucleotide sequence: TGCGCCAGCAGCCAAGAATCCAGCGATTATGGCTACACCTTC.

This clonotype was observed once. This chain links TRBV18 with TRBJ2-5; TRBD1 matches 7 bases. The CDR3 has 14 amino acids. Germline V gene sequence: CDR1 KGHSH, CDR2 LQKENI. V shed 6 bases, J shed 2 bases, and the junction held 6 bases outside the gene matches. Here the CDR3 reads CASSGPGGQETQYF. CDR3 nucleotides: TGTGCCAGCTCCGGACCAGGGGGTCAAGAGACCCAGTACTTC.

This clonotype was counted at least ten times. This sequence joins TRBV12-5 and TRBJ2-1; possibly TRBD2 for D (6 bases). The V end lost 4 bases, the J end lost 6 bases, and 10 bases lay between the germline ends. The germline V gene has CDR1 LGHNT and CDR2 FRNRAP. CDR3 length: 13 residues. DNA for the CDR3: TGTGCTAGTGGTTACCCGCGGGGCAATGAGCAGTTCTTC. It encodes CASGYPRGNEQFF. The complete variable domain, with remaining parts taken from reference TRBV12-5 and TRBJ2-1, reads DARVTQTPRHKVTEMGQEVTMRCQPILGHNTVFWYRQTMMQGLELLAYFRNRAPLDDSGMPKDRFSAEMPDATLATLKIQPSEPRDSAVYFCASGYPRGNEQFFGPGTRLTVL.

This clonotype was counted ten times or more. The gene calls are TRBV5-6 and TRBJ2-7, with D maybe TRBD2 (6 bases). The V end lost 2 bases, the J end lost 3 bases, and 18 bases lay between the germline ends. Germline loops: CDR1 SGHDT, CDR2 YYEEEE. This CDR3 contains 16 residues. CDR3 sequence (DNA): TGTGCCAGCAGCTTTGGGAAGGGACTTCGCCTCTACGAGCAGTACTTC. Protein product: CASSFGKGLRLYEQYF. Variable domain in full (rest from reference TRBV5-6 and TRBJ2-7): DAGVTQSPTHLIKTRGQQVTLRCSPKSGHDTVSWYQQALGQGPQFIFQYYEEEERQRGNFPDRFSGHQFPNYSSELNVNALLLGDSALYLCASSFGKGLRLYEQYFGPGTRLTVT.

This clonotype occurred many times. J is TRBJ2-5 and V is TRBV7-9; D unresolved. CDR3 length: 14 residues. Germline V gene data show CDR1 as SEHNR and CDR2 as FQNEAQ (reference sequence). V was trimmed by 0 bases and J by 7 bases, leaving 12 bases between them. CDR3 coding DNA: TGTGCCAGCAGCTTAGCTGCAGTTTCAGGGACCCAGTACTTC. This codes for CASSLAAVSGTQYF.

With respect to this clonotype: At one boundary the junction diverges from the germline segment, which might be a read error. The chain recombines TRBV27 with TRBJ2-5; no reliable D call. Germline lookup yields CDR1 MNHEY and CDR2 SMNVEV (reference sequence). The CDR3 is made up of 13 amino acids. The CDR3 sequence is CASSFRPQEAQYF. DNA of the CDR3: TGTGCCAGCAGTTTCCGACCGCAAGAGGCCCAGTACTTC.

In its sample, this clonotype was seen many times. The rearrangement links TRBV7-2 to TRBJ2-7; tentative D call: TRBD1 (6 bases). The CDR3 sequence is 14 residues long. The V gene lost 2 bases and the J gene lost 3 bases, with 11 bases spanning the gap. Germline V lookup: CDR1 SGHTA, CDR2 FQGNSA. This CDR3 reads CASSLQTGYYEQYF. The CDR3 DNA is TGTGCCAGCAGCTTACAGACAGGATACTACGAGCAGTACTTC.

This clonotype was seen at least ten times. The CDR3 here is CASSQERGAFTGELFF. The CDR3 nucleotides are TGTGCCAGCAGCCAGGAAAGGGGCGCATTCACCGGGGAGCTGTTTTTT. The chain couples TRBV4-2 to TRBJ2-2, with a weak D call TRBD1 (5 bases). Germline V gene sequence: CDR1 LGHNA, CDR2 YNFKEQ. The CDR3 extends over 16 amino acids. V lost 3 bases and J lost 4, with 15 bases in between.

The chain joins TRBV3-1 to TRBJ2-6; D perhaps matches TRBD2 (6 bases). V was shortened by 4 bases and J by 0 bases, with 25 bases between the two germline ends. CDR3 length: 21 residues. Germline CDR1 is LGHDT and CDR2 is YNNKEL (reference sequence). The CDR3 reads CASSPARRGTLGSSGANVLTF. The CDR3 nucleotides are TGTGCCAGCAGCCCCGCGCGGCGGGGCACCCTTGGCAGCTCTGGGGCCAACGTCCTGACTTTC.

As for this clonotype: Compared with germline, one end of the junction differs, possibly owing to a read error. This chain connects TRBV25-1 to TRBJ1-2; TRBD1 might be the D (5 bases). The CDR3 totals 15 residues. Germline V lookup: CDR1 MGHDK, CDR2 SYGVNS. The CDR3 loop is CAGSVPGPGDYGHTF. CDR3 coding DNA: TGTGCCGGCAGCGTACCGGGACCGGGGGACTATGGCCACACCTTC.

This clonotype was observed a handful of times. For the CDR3, the DNA is TGTGCCAGCAGTCGACAGGGGGCGCGAGGCTACACCTTC. The encoded protein is CASSRQGARGYTF. The chain couples TRBV6-4 to TRBJ1-2, with 10 bases aligning to TRBD1. In germline, CDR1 is MRHNA, CDR2 SNTAGT. There are 13 residues in the CDR3. Trimming took 5 bases from V and 8 from J; bases not matched to a gene: 5.

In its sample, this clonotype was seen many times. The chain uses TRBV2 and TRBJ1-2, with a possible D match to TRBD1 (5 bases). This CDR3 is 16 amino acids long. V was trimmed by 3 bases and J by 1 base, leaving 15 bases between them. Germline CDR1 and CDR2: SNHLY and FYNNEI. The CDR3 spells CASSEVSFGGNYGYTF. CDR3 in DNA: TGTGCCAGCAGTGAGGTCAGCTTCGGGGGTAACTATGGCTACACCTTC.

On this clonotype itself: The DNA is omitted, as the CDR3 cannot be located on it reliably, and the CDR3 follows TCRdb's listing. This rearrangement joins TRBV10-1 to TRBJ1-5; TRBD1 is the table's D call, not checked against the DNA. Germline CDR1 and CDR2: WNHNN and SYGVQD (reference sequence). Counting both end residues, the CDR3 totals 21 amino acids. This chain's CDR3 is CASMRGNYGYTFGSGDRTQHF.

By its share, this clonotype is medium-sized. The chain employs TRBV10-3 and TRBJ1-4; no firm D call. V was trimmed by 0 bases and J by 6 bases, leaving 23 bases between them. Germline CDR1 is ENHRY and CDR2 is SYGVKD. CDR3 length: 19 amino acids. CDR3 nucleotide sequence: TGTGCCATCAGTGAGTCGATAAGTTGGCGGGTTCGGGCGGATGAAAAACTGTTTTTT. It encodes CAISESISWRVRADEKLFF.

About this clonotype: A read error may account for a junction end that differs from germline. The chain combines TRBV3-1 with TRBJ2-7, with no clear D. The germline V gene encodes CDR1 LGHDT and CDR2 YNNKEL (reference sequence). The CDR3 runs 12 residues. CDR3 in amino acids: CASSQAGYEQSF. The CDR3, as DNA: TGTGCCAGCAGCCAAGCAGGTTACGAGCAGTCCTTC.

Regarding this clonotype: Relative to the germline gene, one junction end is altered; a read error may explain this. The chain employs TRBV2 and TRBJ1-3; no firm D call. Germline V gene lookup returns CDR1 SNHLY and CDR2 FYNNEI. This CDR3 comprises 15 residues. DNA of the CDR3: TGTGCCAGCAATGTCGGATACCCAGATGGACACACCATATATTTT. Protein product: CASNVGYPDGHTIYF.

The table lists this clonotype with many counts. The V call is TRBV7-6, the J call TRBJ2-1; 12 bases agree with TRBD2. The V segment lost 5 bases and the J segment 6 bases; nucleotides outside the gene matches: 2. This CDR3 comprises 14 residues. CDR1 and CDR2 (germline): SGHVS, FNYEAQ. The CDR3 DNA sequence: TGTGCCAGCAGCACACTAGCGGGAGGCAATGAGCAGTTCTTC. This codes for CASSTLAGGNEQFF.

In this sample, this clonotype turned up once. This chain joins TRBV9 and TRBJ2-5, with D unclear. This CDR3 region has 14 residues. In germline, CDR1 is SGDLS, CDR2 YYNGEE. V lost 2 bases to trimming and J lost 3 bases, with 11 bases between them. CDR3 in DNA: TGTGCCAGCAGCGTGGCCTCTGGGGAAGAGACCCAGTACTTC. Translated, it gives CASSVASGEETQYF.

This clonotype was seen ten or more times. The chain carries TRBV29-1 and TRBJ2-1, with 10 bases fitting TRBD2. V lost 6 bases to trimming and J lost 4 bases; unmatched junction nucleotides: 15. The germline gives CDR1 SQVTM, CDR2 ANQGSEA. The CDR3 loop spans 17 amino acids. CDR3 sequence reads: CSVMGHSGRTWYNEQFF. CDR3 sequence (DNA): TGCAGCGTGATGGGGCATAGCGGGAGGACGTGGTACAATGAGCAGTTCTTC.